The rows below give T cell receptor beta chains drawn from one sample of a study of cytomegalovirus exposure and HLA in healthy donors. Sequencing used immunoSEQ multiplex PCR; TCRdb keeps in-frame clones, though not all of them. The data hold around 150,000 clones, with about 9.1% observed a single time. Sequenced: PBMCs. Receptor source: a woman aged 40 to 49 in good health and CMV-seropositive. CDR3s include the opening cysteine and the closing phenylalanine or tryptophan. Fields, in order: J gene, V gene, D gene, clone size, CDR3 protein, CDR3 DNA. The D gene is left open where the match is weak. Rows give clone size only sometimes, using once, few, many, or a class for an expanded clone.

TRBJ2-5	TRBV5-1	.	.	CASSLYTPGQETQYF	TGCGCCAGCAGCTTGTACACCCCGGGCCAAGAGACCCAGTACTTC
TRBJ1-4	TRBV19	TRBD1	.	CASSIGGGQGREKLFF	TGTGCCAGTAGTATAGGGGGGGGACAGGGGCGAGAAAAACTGTTTTTT
TRBJ2-5	TRBV5-1	TRBD1	few	CASSIQGFQETQYF	TGCGCCAGCAGCATACAGGGGTTTCAAGAGACCCAGTACTTC
TRBJ1-2	TRBV7-9	.	.	CASTPSGGQLYGYTF	TGTGCCAGCACCCCTTCTGGCGGACAGCTCTATGGCTACACCTTC
TRBJ1-1	TRBV5-4	TRBD1	few	CASSPQGGQLEAFF	TGTGCCAGCAGCCCACAGGGGGGCCAACTCGAAGCTTTCTTT
TRBJ1-2	TRBV5-8	.	few	CASSLAVIPLANYGYTF	TGTGCCAGCAGCTTGGCGGTAATACCGTTAGCTAACTATGGCTACACCTTC
TRBJ2-2	TRBV5-1	.	few	CASSLGGTNTGELFF	TGCGCCAGCAGCTTAGGGGGTACGAACACCGGGGAGCTGTTTTTT
TRBJ2-5	TRBV5-8	.	.	CASSLVLTAQETQYF	TGTGCCAGCAGCTTGGTGCTGACAGCCCAAGAGACCCAGTACTTC
TRBJ2-5	TRBV10-3	.	few	CAISDEGASQETQYF	TGTGCCATCAGCGACGAAGGGGCCAGCCAAGAGACCCAGTACTTC
TRBJ2-3	TRBV21-1	.	.	CASSKIRTSGISTDTQYF	TGTGCCAGCAGCAAAATTAGGACTAGCGGAATCTCCACAGATACGCAGTATTTT
TRBJ2-3	TRBV27	TRBD2	.	CASRVRGVLDTQYF	TGTGCCAGCAGGGTGCGGGGGGTTTTGGATACGCAGTATTTT
TRBJ1-1	TRBV11-3	TRBD1	.	CASSSGYGGQGGTEAFF	TGTGCCAGCAGCTCAGGTTACGGAGGGCAGGGGGGCACTGAAGCTTTCTTT
TRBJ2-1	TRBV9	TRBD1	.	CASSVADRALRFEQFF	TGTGCCAGCAGCGTAGCGGACAGGGCACTACGATTTGAGCAGTTCTTC
TRBJ2-7	TRBV29-1	.	few	CSVMTGPYEQYF	TGCAGCGTTATGACAGGCCCCTACGAGCAGTACTTC